A single sample is the source of the 5 T cell receptor beta chains below, sequenced in a study of cytomegalovirus exposure and HLA in healthy donors. Researchers ran the PCR with 60 Vbeta and 13 Jbeta primers. This table comes from immunoSEQ multiplex PCR, and its TCRdb copy is limited to in-frame clones, with some not included. The sample carries under 200,000 clones, about four fifths recorded once. Specimen: PBMCs. Source of these receptors: a male donor in good health and CMV-seropositive.

This chain connects TRBV27 to TRBJ2-7, with 8 positions matching TRBD1. Trimming at V came to 6 bases and at J to 4 bases, leaving 17 bases not matched to a gene. CDR1 is MNHEY and CDR2 is SMNVEV in the germline V gene (reference sequence). The CDR3 totals 17 residues. This CDR3 is CASSQGHGQGGSYEQYF. CDR3 DNA sequence: TGTGCCAGCAGCCAAGGACACGGACAGGGTGGATCATACGAGCAGTACTTC.

The chain joins TRBV11-2 to TRBJ2-3; 8 nucleotides line up with TRBD2. The CDR3 consists of 16 residues. The junction had 9 bases not matched to a gene; V was cut back by 5 bases and J by 2 bases. The germline V gene has CDR1 SGHAT and CDR2 FQNNGV. The CDR3 DNA reads as TGTGCCAGCAGCCGTTCGGGGACTAGGGTCACAGATACGCAGTATTTT. This gives the protein CASSRSGTRVTDTQYF.

The CDR3 sequence: CASSKEPWTGNPSTGELFF. CDR3 nucleotides: TGTGCCAGCAGCAAGGAACCCTGGACAGGGAACCCTTCCACCGGGGAGCTGTTTTTT. The V gene is TRBV11-2, the J gene TRBJ2-2, with TRBD1 matching over 8 bases. V trimming: 5 bases; J trimming: 4 bases; junction bases outside the gene matches: 18. Germline lookup yields CDR1 SGHAT and CDR2 FQNNGV. This CDR3 is 19 amino acids long.

The rearrangement joins TRBV28 to TRBJ2-1; 9 bases are a match to TRBD2. Germline V lookup: CDR1 MDHEN, CDR2 SYDVKM. Germline trimming cut 8 bases from V and 4 bases from J; bases unmatched to any gene: 9. The CDR3 length is 15 residues. The CDR3 sequence is CASRPTSGDYNEQFF. DNA of the CDR3: TGTGCCAGCCGACCGACTAGCGGAGATTACAATGAGCAGTTCTTC.

This clone was found once. Other DNA sequences in this specimen translate into the identical CDR3. This sequence joins TRBV9 and TRBJ1-2; TRBD1 matches at 8 bases. The CDR3 has 14 amino acids. Germline loops: CDR1 SGDLS, CDR2 YYNGEE. J gave up 2 bases and V 0 bases, and 0 bases lay outside the gene matches. CDR3 coding DNA: TGTGCCAGCAGCGTAGGACAGGGGAACTATGGCTACACCTTC. Protein: CASSVGQGNYGYTF.